This section outlines one T cell receptor beta chain sequence together with its context. The target antigen is unknown. Time point noted: week 11, during vaccination. One vaccine dose held 300 ug of mutant IDH1 20-mer peptide and came with topical imiquimod. The data are from a study of a mutant IDH1 vaccine in newly diagnosed glioma. As for the study in general: Vaccines were begun 4-6 weeks after radiotherapy alone, or with temozolomide cycles. Averaging roughly 40 years of age, treated patients were around 62% male and 37.5% female. Patients arrived already treated with radiotherapy, temozolomide, or both, most having had both. Study conclusions and caveats: Pseudoprogression appeared unlinked to shifts in leading peripheral T cell clonotypes.

The protocol was immunoSEQ multiplex PCR, while the TCRdb copy is restricted to in-frame clones and leaves out a portion. The sample has about 32,000 clones, 78% seen once. This CDR3 spans 11 amino acids. V shed 8 bases and J 3 bases; nucleotides not matched to a gene: 3. Germline V gene data show CDR1 as GTSNPN and CDR2 as SVGIG (reference sequence). The chain carries TRBV30 and TRBJ2-5, with 7 bases aligning to TRBD2. The source was PBMCs, collected from a glioma patient whose treatment included an IDH1 peptide vaccine. The TCR sequence derives from a man under 40 with glioma. The CDR3 spells CAGGTKETQYF. The CDR3 nucleotides are TGTGCCGGCGGGACTAAAGAGACCCAGTACTTC.